The 16 T cell receptor beta chains below were found in one sample sequenced in a study of T cell repertoires in cytomegalovirus infection. A single record per CDR3 protein comes from TCRdb applying MiXCR to the reads. The data show about 530,000 distinct CDR3 sequences, with around 27% seen just once and about 13% held by the top ten. Input material: PBMCs. The source of these receptors is a human donor in good health (CMV status not recorded). Some clones in this sample may be carry-over from other donors' samples.

In this sample, this clonotype turned up many times. The rearrangement uses TRBV7-2 and TRBJ2-7; 11 positions match TRBD2. V lost 5 bases and J lost 2; bases outside the gene matches: 2. The CDR3 totals 14 residues. The germline V gene has CDR1 SGHTA and CDR2 FQGNSA. CDR3 loop: CASSGLAGPYEQYF. For the CDR3, the DNA is TGTGCCAGCAGCGGACTAGCGGGTCCCTACGAGCAGTACTTC.

The count of this clonotype is one. The chain joins TRBV19 to TRBJ2-1; D tentatively fits TRBD1 or TRBD2 (6 bases each). The V and J ends lost 7 bases and 5 bases respectively, with 18 bases between them. This CDR3 has 15 amino acids. The germline V gene has CDR1 LNHDA and CDR2 SQIVND (reference sequence). CDR3 DNA: TGTGCCAGTACCCCAAGGGGGAGGCGGCACAATGAGCAGTTCTTC. This translates into CASTPRGRRHNEQFF.

The V and J genes are TRBV28 and TRBJ1-2, with D perhaps TRBD1 (5 bases). The V end was cut by 6 bases, the J end by 1 base, with 9 bases between. This CDR3 has 13 amino acids. Germline assignment: CDR1 MDHEN and CDR2 SYDVKM. The chain's CDR3 is CASRDDSNYGYTF. The CDR3 nucleotides read TGTGCCAGCAGGGACGACAGTAACTATGGCTACACCTTC.

This clonotype was detected many times. The chain carries TRBV7-2 and TRBJ1-1, with a possible D match to TRBD1 (5 bases). The CDR3 sequence is 16 residues long. V dropped 2 bases and J dropped 1 base, with 14 bases sitting between them. Per germline, CDR1 SGHTA and CDR2 FQGNSA. The CDR3 is CASSLFAAQGNTEAFF. For the CDR3, the DNA is TGTGCCAGCAGCTTATTTGCGGCTCAGGGGAACACTGAAGCTTTCTTT.

In regard to this clonotype: At one end, the junction sequence differs from germline, possibly due to a read error. J is TRBJ1-3 and V is TRBV20-1; 7 bases fit TRBD1. The germline V gene has CDR1 DFQATT and CDR2 SNEGSKA (reference sequence). The CDR3 totals 16 residues. The CDR3: CSVRAITGEGGNTIYF. The CDR3 coding sequence is TGCAGTGTTAGAGCTATTACAGGGGAAGGTGGAAACACCATATATTTT.

The chain couples TRBV28 to TRBJ2-1; D might be TRBD2 (5 bases). The length of the CDR3 is 11 residues. V was clipped by 6 bases and J by 8 bases, with 8 bases between them. The germline CDR1 and CDR2 sequences are MDHEN and SYDVKM. CDR3 coding DNA: TGTGCCAGCAGCGGGAACTATGAGCAGTTCTTC. Protein product: CASSGNYEQFF.

The chain carries TRBV29-1 and TRBJ2-7; 7 bases fit TRBD2. V shed 4 bases, J shed 7 bases, and the junction held 10 bases outside the gene matches. Looked up from germline, CDR1 is SQVTM and CDR2 is ANQGSEA. The CDR3 contains 13 residues. The CDR3 loop is CSVGGRALDEQYF. CDR3 DNA sequence: TGCAGCGTTGGAGGGAGGGCCTTGGATGAGCAGTACTTC.

The rearrangement links TRBV20-1 to TRBJ2-1; a weak D match, TRBD2 (9 bases). V lost 5 bases and J 5 bases, leaving 25 bases between the germline ends. This CDR3 region has 17 residues. Germline V gene data show CDR1 as DFQATT and CDR2 as SNEGSKA (reference sequence). This CDR3 is CSARRGLRREGHNEQFF. As DNA, the CDR3 is TGCAGTGCTCGCAGGGGGCTACGGCGGGAGGGCCACAATGAGCAGTTCTTC.

The chain links TRBV27 to TRBJ2-1; 12 positions agree with TRBD2. CDR1 MNHEY and CDR2 SMNVEV come from the germline V gene (reference sequence). The CDR3 runs to 15 residues. V lost 8 bases, J lost 5 bases, and 7 bases stayed unmatched. The CDR3 sequence: CASASGLAGNNEQFF. Written as DNA, the CDR3 is TGTGCCAGCGCCTCGGGACTAGCGGGCAACAATGAGCAGTTCTTC.

The rearrangement links TRBV28 to TRBJ1-6; 7 positions match TRBD1. The V and J ends lost 3 bases and 14 bases, in that order; junction bases with no gene match: 7. CDR3 length: 13 residues. Germline assignment: CDR1 MDHEN and CDR2 SYDVKM. The CDR3 sequence: CASSLTGSIALHF. The CDR3 nucleotides are TGTGCCAGCAGTTTGACAGGGAGTATAGCCCTCCACTTT.

J is TRBJ2-3 and V is TRBV7-8; tentatively, D is TRBD2 (6 bases). Trimming took 3 bases from V and 1 from J, leaving 17 bases between them. Germline-derived CDR1 and CDR2 are SGHVS and FQNEAQ. The CDR3 is 17 amino acids. In DNA, the CDR3 is TGTGCCAGCAGCTTGGCTGTAGGAGGGACGGGCACAGATACGCAGTATTTT. Translating it yields CASSLAVGGTGTDTQYF.

The V gene is TRBV29-1, the J gene TRBJ2-1; no reliable D call. The germline V and J ends were trimmed by 2 bases and 6 bases, with 11 bases remaining between them. The CDR3 consists of 13 residues. CDR1 is SQVTM, CDR2 ANQGSEA, per germline. DNA of the CDR3: TGCAGCGTTGAACTCAGCGATCCCAATGAGCAGTTCTTC. This encodes CSVELSDPNEQFF.

This clonotype was seen more than once but under ten times. The chain recombines TRBV27 with TRBJ2-1; D gene unclear. Germline V lookup: CDR1 MNHEY, CDR2 SMNVEV (reference sequence). The CDR3 is 12 amino acids. V was clipped by 6 bases and J by 6 bases, with 9 bases between them. In DNA, the CDR3 is TGTGCCAGCAGCCGCGCTGGCAATGAGCAGTTCTTC. Translated: CASSRAGNEQFF.

The chain recombines TRBV20-1 with TRBJ1-2; 9 nucleotides align to TRBD1. The V segment lost 1 base and the J segment 4 bases; nucleotides outside the gene matches: 13. The CDR3 is 17 amino acids. Germline CDR1 is DFQATT and CDR2 is SNEGSKA (reference sequence). CDR3 sequence (DNA): TGCAGTGCTAGAGGACGCGGGACAGGGAGCCTCAGCTATGGCTACACCTTC. It encodes CSARGRGTGSLSYGYTF.

This sequence joins TRBV7-3 and TRBJ2-2; the match to TRBD2 covers 7 bases. CDR1 and CDR2 (germline): SGHTA, FQGTGA. Trimming removed 8 bases from V and 1 base from J; junction bases left unmatched: 4. The CDR3 sequence is 14 residues long. CDR3 in DNA: TGTGCCAGCCGAGCTAGCGGGAACACCGGGGAGCTGTTTTTT. Its protein product is CASRASGNTGELFF.

Ten or more counts support this clonotype. V and J are TRBV7-8 and TRBJ1-2, with 11 nucleotides matching TRBD1. CDR1 is SGHVS and CDR2 is FQNEAQ in the germline V gene. The CDR3 totals 15 residues. Trimming cost V 5 bases and J 7 bases; bases outside gene matches: 9. CDR3 amino acids: CASSRRGQGAGGYTF. The CDR3 nucleotides read TGTGCCAGCAGCCGCAGAGGACAGGGGGCTGGTGGCTACACCTTC.